The clone carrying this T cell receptor (beta chain) was picked up many times. Antigen specificity is unknown. This entry is derived from a study of neurological immune-mediated disorders. Whole-study results and caveats: CDR3 amino acid sequences found in expanded clones were never shared across subjects, suggesting private repertoires in all groups.

As for the cDNA, it was generated by 5'RACE with 10-nucleotide random UMIs. The output of every sequencing run exceeded 190 million TCR-beta sequences, derived from 15-18 subjects. TCRdb analysed the 5' RACE reads with MiXCR anew, one entry per CDR3 protein. This sample has 30,000 to 35,000 distinct CDR3 sequences, with roughly 25% found just once. The CDR3 sequence is 13 residues long. J lost 5 bases, V lost 5 bases, and 4 bases had no gene match. The germline CDR1 and CDR2 sequences are SGHDT and YYEEEE. The cells used in sorted libraries, CD4+ or CD8+ T cells, numbered about a million. The TCR was taken from a man aged 50 or older with HTLV-1-associated myelopathy (HAM/TSP). The material sequenced was CD4+ T cells from blood. V gene TRBV5-6 combines with J gene TRBJ1-2; 9 positions match TRBD1. The CDR3 reads CASSRDRVYGYTF. In DNA form, the CDR3 reads TGTGCCAGCAGTCGGGACAGGGTTTATGGCTACACCTTC.